A single sample gave rise to the 27 T cell receptor beta chains below, sequenced in a study of regulatory T cells in long-lasting Graves disease. Sequencing libraries for TCR beta were prepared with iRepertoire HTBI primers and Arm-PCR of CDR3 regions. TCRdb reprocessed the multiplex PCR reads with MiXCR, giving one entry per CDR3 protein. Seen here are 450,000 or so distinct CDR3 sequences, approximately 23% observed once, and the top ten hold around 13%. Sample time point: persistent/refractory GD, antithyroid drugs over 5 years with positive TRAb. Scientists built the TCR library using RNA that was extracted from PBMCs. The sample in question was peripheral blood mononuclear cells (PBMCs), obtained when the disease was refractory, from a patient treated with antithyroid drugs. The receptor source for this set is a female donor with Graves disease.

The V and J genes are TRBV6-1 and TRBJ2-7; D ambiguous. Trimming removed 6 bases from V and 2 bases from J, with 14 bases in between. The CDR3 has 14 residues. The germline gives CDR1 MNHNS, CDR2 SASEGT. The CDR3, as DNA: TGTGCCAGCAGGCAACTGGACGGTACCTACGAGCAGTACTTC. Its protein is CASRQLDGTYEQYF.

Many counts were recorded for this clonotype. The V and J genes are TRBV2 and TRBJ1-2; tentatively, D is TRBD1 (6 bases). Germline V CDR1 and CDR2: SNHLY, FYNNEI. V lost 6 bases, J lost 2 bases, and 13 bases lay in between. The CDR3 sequence is 14 residues long. CDR3 residues: CASRGTRGNYGYTF. The CDR3 DNA sequence: TGTGCCAGCAGGGGGACACGGGGAAACTATGGCTACACCTTC. The entire variable domain, with the rest obtained from reference TRBV2 and TRBJ1-2, is as follows: EPEVTQTPSHQVTQMGQEVILRCVPISNHLYFYWYRQILGQKVEFLVSFYNNEISEKSEIFDDQFSVERPDGSNFTLKIRSTKLEDSAMYFCASRGTRGNYGYTFGSGTRLTVV.

As regards this clonotype: Being one base from a much bigger clone, this may be a read error. The CDR3 ends on some other residue instead of the conserved phenylalanine or tryptophan, so this is likely a read error. The chain recombines TRBV6-2 or TRBV6-3 with TRBJ2-1, with 9 bases fitting TRBD1. J lost 6 bases, V lost 2 bases, and 11 bases had no gene match. Germline assignment: CDR1 MNHEY and CDR2 SVGEGT. This CDR3 spans 17 amino acids. This CDR3 is CASSYNGGDRVRNEQFL. CDR3 sequence (DNA): TGTGCCAGCAGTTACAACGGTGGGGACAGGGTGCGCAATGAGCAGTTCCTC.

This clonotype was recorded many times. The junction shows a germline mismatch at one end, possibly a read error. V usage is TRBV7-2 and J usage is TRBJ1-1; D is undetermined. The CDR3 has 10 amino acids. Germline-derived CDR1 and CDR2 are SGHTA and FQGNSA. The CDR3 reads CASRVGEVFF. The CDR3 DNA follows: TGTGCCAGCCGGGTTGGTGAAGTTTTCTTT.

This clonotype has a count of ten or more. The rearrangement joins TRBV7-2 to TRBJ2-7, with 8 bases lining up with TRBD2. Germline V CDR1 and CDR2: SGHTA, FQGNSA. The CDR3 totals 14 residues. The V and J ends lost 0 bases and 5 bases, in that order; junction bases with no gene match: 3. The CDR3 loop is CASSLASGVNEQYF. CDR3 nucleotides: TGTGCCAGCAGCTTAGCTAGCGGGGTGAACGAGCAGTACTTC.

This clonotype was detected ten times or more. The chain carries TRBV7-9 and TRBJ2-5; D is unresolved. V was pared by 3 bases and J by 5 bases, with 7 bases between. There are 12 residues in the CDR3. CDR1 and CDR2 (germline): SEHNR, FQNEAQ (reference sequence). CDR3 DNA sequence: TGTGCCAGCAGCTTTAATGGGGAGACCCAGTACTTC. Its translation is CASSFNGETQYF.

Many counts were recorded for this clonotype. The rearrangement joins TRBV28 to TRBJ2-5; the D gene could be TRBD1 or TRBD2 (6 bases each). CDR1 MDHEN and CDR2 SYDVKM come from the germline V gene. This CDR3 is built from 15 residues. V was cut by 6 bases and J by 2 bases, with 16 bases left in between. The CDR3 DNA follows: TGTGCCAGCAGCTTAGGGGGAGGCGGTCAAGAGACCCAGTACTTC. Protein sequence: CASSLGGGGQETQYF. The full variable domain, its missing parts supplied by reference TRBV28 and TRBJ2-5, is DVKVTQSSRYLVKRTGEKVFLECVQDMDHENMFWYRQDPGLGLRLIYFSYDVKMKEKGDIPEGYSVSREKKERFSLILESASTNQTSMYLCASSLGGGGQETQYFGPGTRLLVL.

This clonotype was seen repeatedly, ten times or more. This chain links TRBV19 with TRBJ1-2, with TRBD1 matching 7 bases. Germline values: CDR1 LNHDA, CDR2 SQIVND (reference sequence). V lost 4 bases, J lost 6 bases, and 5 bases stayed unmatched. The CDR3 covers 13 residues. The CDR3 region has the DNA TGTGCCAGTAGTACAACAGGGGATGATGGCTACACCTTC. Residues: CASSTTGDDGYTF.

The CDR3 spells CASSSSGGKQFF. In nucleotides, the CDR3 is TGTGCCAGCAGCTCTAGCGGGGGTAAGCAGTTCTTC. The chain couples TRBV11-2 to TRBJ2-1, with 10 positions matching TRBD2. From germline, CDR1 is SGHAT and CDR2 FQNNGV. The CDR3 consists of 12 residues. After removal of 4 bases from V and 11 bases from J, the junction contained 2 bases not matched to a gene.

This clonotype has more than one count but fewer than ten. The chain uses TRBV27 and TRBJ1-5; the match to TRBD1 covers 7 bases. The CDR3 sequence is 14 residues long. Per germline, CDR1 MNHEY and CDR2 SMNVEV (reference sequence). V trimming: 3 bases; J trimming: 7 bases; junction bases outside the gene matches: 6. The DNA for the CDR3 is TGTGCCAGCAGTTTGAGGGGGCAAGGCCAGCCCCAGCATTTT. Its translation is CASSLRGQGQPQHF.

The chain combines TRBV29-1 with TRBJ1-2; D perhaps matches TRBD1 (5 bases). Germline CDR1 SQVTM, CDR2 ANQGSEA. The CDR3 loop spans 12 amino acids. Deletions cut 0 bases from V and 7 bases from J, with 9 bases between. In DNA, the CDR3 is TGCAGCGTTGAAGATCGGGGGATTGGCTACACCTTC. It yields the protein CSVEDRGIGYTF.

This clonotype showed up just a few times. V is TRBV11-2 and J is TRBJ2-7; D not resolved. The CDR3 loop spans 11 amino acids. CDR1 is SGHAT, CDR2 FQNNGV, per germline. V was clipped by 6 bases and J by 3 bases, with 6 bases between them. The CDR3 protein is CASSPFYEQYF. The CDR3 coding sequence is TGTGCCAGCAGTCCTTTCTACGAGCAGTACTTC.

In its sample, this clonotype was seen a few times. The chain joins TRBV27 to TRBJ1-2; 8 positions agree with TRBD1. The CDR3 loop spans 15 amino acids. Germline assignment: CDR1 MNHEY and CDR2 SMNVEV (reference sequence). J was trimmed by 1 base and V by 6 bases; bases with no gene match: 7. The CDR3 sequence is CASRSLDRVNYGYTF. CDR3 nucleotide sequence: TGTGCCAGCAGATCTTTGGACAGGGTTAACTATGGCTACACCTTC.

This clonotype was seen more than once but under ten times. The chain is built from TRBV10-3 and TRBJ1-2; no clear D gene. The CDR3 runs 17 residues. V was shortened by 6 bases and J by 4 bases, with 24 bases between the two germline ends. Germline loops: CDR1 ENHRY, CDR2 SYGVKD. CDR3 nucleotide sequence: TGTGCCATCAGCGAAAAATCGACGGGCAGTATTTCCTATGGCTACACCTTC. Its translation is CAISEKSTGSISYGYTF.

The V gene is TRBV28, the J gene TRBJ1-5, with D uncertain. V was trimmed by 7 bases and J by 4 bases, leaving 8 bases between them. This CDR3 is built from 12 residues. The germline V gene has CDR1 MDHEN and CDR2 SYDVKM. This CDR3 is CASIEGNQPQHF. The CDR3 DNA is TGTGCCAGCATCGAAGGAAATCAGCCCCAGCATTTT.

This clonotype has more than one count but fewer than ten. The rearrangement links TRBV11-3 to TRBJ2-5; TRBD2 might be the D (6 bases). V dropped 2 bases and J dropped 7 bases, with 14 bases sitting between them. The CDR3 covers 14 residues. Per the germline V gene, CDR1 is SGHNT and CDR2 is YENEEA. Here the CDR3 reads CASSLIGGAGTQYF. CDR3 in DNA: TGTGCCAGCAGCTTAATCGGCGGAGCGGGGACCCAGTACTTC.

The V gene is TRBV10-3, the J gene TRBJ1-5; the match to TRBD1 covers 8 bases. Germline-derived CDR1 and CDR2 are ENHRY and SYGVKD. The CDR3 has 15 residues. The V gene end was trimmed by 1 base and the J gene end by 5 bases; junction bases not matched to a gene: 4. As DNA, the CDR3 is TGTGCCATCAGTGAGTTTAACAGGGGGGATCAGCCCCAGCATTTT. Translating it yields CAISEFNRGDQPQHF.

This clonotype was counted many times. CDR3 coding DNA: TGTGCCATCAGACCGGGACAGGGACGCCAAGAGACCCAGTACTTC. Its protein is CAIRPGQGRQETQYF. The chain is built from TRBV10-3 and TRBJ2-5; TRBD1 aligns across 9 bases. The CDR3 contains 15 residues. Per germline, CDR1 ENHRY and CDR2 SYGVKD. The J segment lost 1 base and the V segment lost 6 bases, leaving 6 bases of the junction unmatched.

This clonotype was seen only a few times. The V gene is TRBV19, the J gene TRBJ1-5; D is uncertain. The CDR3 runs 13 residues. V lost 9 bases and J lost 4, with 13 bases in between. Germline V CDR1 and CDR2: LNHDA, SQIVND (reference sequence). CDR3 amino acids: CASTPTLNQPQHF. CDR3 in DNA: TGTGCCAGCACCCCGACCTTAAATCAGCCCCAGCATTTT.

This clonotype was picked up many times. The chain joins TRBV6-5 to TRBJ1-6, with no clear D. This CDR3 has 15 amino acids. Germline CDR1 reads MNHEY; CDR2 reads SVGAGI. Trimming removed 2 bases at V and 8 bases at J, with 13 bases between. The CDR3, as DNA: TGTGCCAGCAGTTACCTTACGATCTTTGATTCACCCCTCCACTTT. Protein sequence: CASSYLTIFDSPLHF.

This clonotype was found many times. The chain couples TRBV12-5 to TRBJ1-1, with TRBD1 matching over 7 bases. The CDR3 is 15 amino acids. CDR1 and CDR2 from the germline V gene are LGHNT and FRNRAP. V dropped 2 bases and J dropped 6; count of bases not matched to a gene: 9. The CDR3 spells CASGLSRGRGAEAFF. DNA for the CDR3: TGTGCTAGTGGTTTGTCCAGGGGGAGGGGCGCTGAAGCTTTCTTT. Variable domain in full (rest from reference TRBV12-5 and TRBJ1-1): DARVTQTPRHKVTEMGQEVTMRCQPILGHNTVFWYRQTMMQGLELLAYFRNRAPLDDSGMPKDRFSAEMPDATLATLKIQPSEPRDSAVYFCASGLSRGRGAEAFFGQGTRLTVV.

The table lists this clonotype with many counts. CDR3 sequence reads: CASTPVAGASQETQYF. The CDR3 nucleotides are TGTGCCAGCACCCCGGTGGCGGGGGCCTCACAAGAGACCCAGTACTTC. V gene TRBV6-1 combines with J gene TRBJ2-5, with D possibly being TRBD2 (7 bases). Trimming stripped 7 bases from V and 2 bases from J, with 20 bases between. This CDR3 region has 16 residues. The germline V gene encodes CDR1 MNHNS and CDR2 SASEGT.

This rearrangement joins TRBV10-3 to TRBJ1-1; 10 bases match TRBD1. Unmatched junction bases numbered 12, after V lost 2 bases and J lost 0 bases. Germline-derived CDR1 and CDR2 are ENHRY and SYGVKD. The CDR3 is 19 amino acids. The CDR3 DNA reads as TGTGCCATCAGTGAGACGACCGGGACAGGGGTTTTAATGAACACTGAAGCTTTCTTT. This translates into CAISETTGTGVLMNTEAFF.

Points on this clonotype: With a much larger clone just one base away, this may be a read error. The V call is TRBV7-2, the J call TRBJ2-7, with D possibly being TRBD1 (6 bases). CDR1 is SGHTA and CDR2 is FQGNSA in the germline V gene. This CDR3 region has 13 residues. CDR3 bases: TGTGCCGGCAGCAGGACAGCTTTGGGGGAGCAGTACTTC. Its protein product is CAGSRTALGEQYF.

This clonotype was detected ten times or more. The chain uses TRBV19 and TRBJ1-1; 9 positions match TRBD1. Germline V gives CDR1 LNHDA, CDR2 SQIVND (reference sequence). V shed 4 bases and J 6 bases; nucleotides not matched to a gene: 9. This CDR3 region has 15 residues. The CDR3 DNA is TGTGCCAGTAGTACCCCGGGACAGGGTAGATCTGAAGCTTTCTTT. It encodes CASSTPGQGRSEAFF.

This clonotype was seen many times. The gene calls are TRBV29-1 and TRBJ2-7; D gene ambiguous. Per the germline V gene, CDR1 is SQVTM and CDR2 is ANQGSEA. With 4 bases removed from V and 0 bases from J, the gap between germline ends came to 4 bases. The CDR3 totals 11 residues. CDR3 DNA: TGCAGCGTTGTCACCTCCTACGAGCAGTACTTC. Amino acid sequence: CSVVTSYEQYF.

This sequence joins TRBV12-3 or TRBV12-4 and TRBJ1-2; no clear D. This CDR3 comprises 13 residues. V was cut by 1 base and J by 5 bases, with 8 bases left in between. The CDR3 DNA follows: TGTGCCAGCAGTTTAGACCAGACGTATGGCTACACCTTC. Translating gives CASSLDQTYGYTF.